The 22 T cell receptor beta chains reported below all come from one sample, sequenced in a study of beta chain features in type 1 diabetes. Study-level findings and limits: Among patients with Type 1 diabetes, TCRB CDR3s were moderately but significantly shorter in every one of the four CD4+ subsets.

These TCRs are of unknown antigen specificity. The authors reverse transcribed all of the isolated RNA, so sequencing captured expressed TCRB transcripts. Here immunoSEQ multiplex PCR was the method, and the copy in TCRdb shows in-frame clones only, minus some. The data show about 160,000 clones, 7.8% seen once. The sample taken for sequencing was central memory CD4+ T cells from blood. The receptors here all came from a woman aged 35 to 49 with type 1 diabetes.

The CDR3 is CASGTGAPGYTF. CDR3 DNA sequence: TGCGCCAGCGGGACAGGGGCCCCAGGCTACACCTTC. The V call is TRBV23-1, the J call TRBJ1-2, with 10 positions matching TRBD1. TRBV23-1 is designated an ORF whose function remains uncertain. This CDR3 is built from 12 residues. V lost 8 bases, J lost 8 bases, and 5 bases stayed unmatched.

The CDR3 region is CASSVDGQGARGYTF. The CDR3 DNA reads as TGTGCCAGCAGCGTAGATGGACAGGGGGCGCGTGGCTACACCTTC. This rearrangement joins TRBV9 to TRBJ1-2, with 11 nucleotides matching TRBD1. V was pared by 0 bases and J by 7 bases, with 5 bases of the junction left unmatched. The CDR3 is made up of 15 amino acids. CDR1 is SGDLS, CDR2 YYNGEE, per germline. Based on the CDR3 plus reference TRBV9 and TRBJ1-2, the full variable domain is DSGVTQTPKHLITATGQRVTLRCSPRSGDLSVYWYQQSLDQGLQFLIQYYNGEERAKGNILERFSAQQFPDLHSELNLSSLELGDSALYFCASSVDGQGARGYTFGSGTRLTVV.

The V gene is TRBV29-1, the J gene TRBJ2-3; perhaps TRBD1 as D (6 bases). The CDR3 extends over 11 amino acids. Germline CDR1 SQVTM, CDR2 ANQGSEA. Trimming cost V 5 bases and J 4 bases, with 7 bases left between them. The CDR3 DNA reads TGCAGCGTTTCAGGGGCAGATACGCAGTATTTT. Its translation: CSVSGADTQYF.

In its sample, this clone was seen many times. The chain combines TRBV25-1 with TRBJ1-4; 8 nucleotides align to TRBD1. The germline V gene encodes CDR1 MGHDK and CDR2 SYGVNS. The trim removed 8 bases at V and 3 bases at J, leaving 8 bases unmatched. The CDR3 runs to 15 residues. CDR3 region: CASARQGRPNEKLFF. DNA for the CDR3: TGTGCCAGCGCCAGACAGGGGCGCCCTAATGAAAAACTGTTTTTT. The entire variable domain, with the rest obtained from reference TRBV25-1 and TRBJ1-4, is as follows: EADIYQTPRYLVIGTGKKITLECSQTMGHDKMYWYQQDPGMELHLIHYSYGVNSTEKGDLSSESTVSRIRTEHFPLTLESARPSHTSQYLCASARQGRPNEKLFFGSGTQLSVL.

The chain combines TRBV4-3 with TRBJ1-5; D is possibly TRBD1 (5 bases). The CDR3 spans 16 residues. Germline V gene lookup returns CDR1 LGHNA and CDR2 YSLEER. V lost 0 bases, J lost 0 bases, and 9 bases lay in between. CDR3 DNA sequence: TGCGCCAGCAGCCAAGAACACGACAGTAGCAATCAGCCCCAGCATTTT. Encoded protein: CASSQEHDSSNQPQHF.

In DNA, the CDR3 is TGTGCCAGTAGTATCGAGGACAGTCGATTCGGCAATCAGCCCCAGCATTTT. Protein product: CASSIEDSRFGNQPQHF. The chain has TRBV19 and TRBJ1-5; possibly TRBD1 for D (6 bases). The CDR3 is 17 residues long. V shed 3 bases and J shed 2 bases, with 17 bases lying between them. The germline V gene has CDR1 LNHDA and CDR2 SQIVND (reference sequence).

This clone turned up a few times. V and J are TRBV9 and TRBJ2-1, with 7 bases matching TRBD2. Losses at the gene ends were 3 bases for V and 2 bases for J; bases not matched to a gene: 5. This CDR3 contains 15 residues. CDR1 is SGDLS, CDR2 YYNGEE, per germline. CDR3 coding DNA: TGTGCCAGCAGCGCAGCGGGAACCCCCTACAATGAGCAGTTCTTC. This gives the protein CASSAAGTPYNEQFF.

V and J are TRBV18 and TRBJ1-1, with D possibly matching TRBD1 (6 bases). CDR1 is KGHSH and CDR2 is LQKENI in the germline V gene. This CDR3 is built from 15 residues. Between the trimmed V and J ends, which lost 3 bases and 5 bases, there was a span of 16 bases. The CDR3 DNA sequence: TGTGCCAGCTCACCCAGGAGATCTACAGGGACTGAAGCTTTCTTT. This codes for CASSPRRSTGTEAFF.

This clone was picked up many times. The chain carries TRBV18 and TRBJ2-3; TRBD1 aligns across 8 bases. CDR1 is KGHSH and CDR2 is LQKENI in the germline V gene. V dropped 3 bases and J dropped 8; count of bases not matched to a gene: 4. This CDR3 region has 13 residues. DNA of the CDR3: TGTGCCAGCTCACCCCGAGACAGGGGTACGCAGTATTTT. Amino acids: CASSPRDRGTQYF.

This clone has only a few counts. This sequence joins TRBV28 and TRBJ2-5, with D perhaps TRBD1 (6 bases). Germline lookup yields CDR1 MDHEN and CDR2 SYDVKM. This CDR3 contains 16 residues. Trimming cost V 5 bases and J 0 bases, with 16 bases left between them. The CDR3 DNA follows: TGTGCCAGCAGTACAGGGATTCTAAGGTACCAAGAGACCCAGTACTTC. This translates into CASSTGILRYQETQYF.

The chain combines TRBV28 with TRBJ1-2; D not resolved. In germline, CDR1 is MDHEN, CDR2 SYDVKM. V lost 7 bases and J 6 bases, leaving 12 bases between the germline ends. This CDR3 has 12 amino acids. CDR3 DNA: TGTGCCAGCACCGCCCGGCGGGATGGCTACACCTTC. Translated, it gives CASTARRDGYTF.

The V call is TRBV29-1, the J call TRBJ1-2; weak D call: TRBD1 (5 bases). CDR1 and CDR2 (germline): SQVTM, ANQGSEA. V dropped 6 bases and J dropped 0 bases, with 11 bases sitting between them. This CDR3 has 13 amino acids. The CDR3 spells CSVPTVANYGYTF. The CDR3 region has the DNA TGCAGCGTCCCGACAGTAGCTAACTATGGCTACACCTTC.

This clone was observed at least ten times. This rearrangement joins TRBV7-3 to TRBJ2-1; 8 bases map to TRBD2. Germline V gene lookup returns CDR1 SGHTA and CDR2 FQGTGA. Trimming removed 4 bases from V and 0 bases from J; junction bases left unmatched: 5. The length of the CDR3 is 16 residues. The DNA for the CDR3 is TGTGCCAGCAGCTCCATAGCGGGAAGCTCCTACAATGAGCAGTTCTTC. Translated, it gives CASSSIAGSSYNEQFF.

This clone has a handful of counts. This sequence joins TRBV28 and TRBJ1-5; D is unclear. CDR3 length equals 13 residues. V lost 3 bases to trimming and J lost 5 bases, with 8 bases between them. Germline loops: CDR1 MDHEN, CDR2 SYDVKM. CDR3 in amino acids: CASSFYGDQPQHF. The CDR3, as DNA: TGTGCCAGCAGTTTTTATGGAGATCAGCCCCAGCATTTT.

This clone turned up a few times. V usage is TRBV21-1 and J usage is TRBJ2-7; TRBD2, the table's D call, was not compared with the DNA. TRBV21-1 is described as a pseudogene. CDR3 length equals 13 residues. The CDR3 protein is CASSKGRSYEQYF. Here the CDR3 DNA reads TGTGCCAGCAGCAAAGGCCGGTCCTACGAGCAGTACTTC.

The CDR3 sequence: CSVGGMDEKLFF. The CDR3 nucleotides read TGCAGCGTTGGAGGGATGGATGAAAAACTGTTTTTT. This sequence joins TRBV29-1 and TRBJ1-4; D unclear. The V gene's germline CDR1 is SQVTM and CDR2 ANQGSEA. The CDR3 consists of 12 residues. Trimming cost V 4 bases and J 6 bases, with 9 bases left between them.

This clone is a singleton in its sample. This chain uses TRBV27 with TRBJ1-5; possibly TRBD1 for D (5 bases). The V and J ends lost 4 bases and 2 bases respectively, with 18 bases between them. This CDR3 is 17 amino acids long. CDR1 MNHEY and CDR2 SMNVEV come from the germline V gene (reference sequence). In DNA, the CDR3 is TGTGCCAGCAGTTCCCAGGGTTGGGGTATAGGCAATCAGCCCCAGCATTTT. The encoded protein is CASSSQGWGIGNQPQHF.

The rearrangement links TRBV30 to TRBJ1-2; D unresolved. The CDR3 consists of 13 residues. V lost 2 bases and J 5 bases, leaving 12 bases between the germline ends. Germline V lookup: CDR1 GTSNPN, CDR2 SVGIG (reference sequence). CDR3 residues: CAWSSGAAYGYTF. CDR3 bases: TGTGCCTGGAGTTCGGGAGCGGCGTATGGCTACACCTTC.

This chain connects TRBV9 to TRBJ1-2, with a tentative D call TRBD1 (5 bases). V was pared by 0 bases and J by 3 bases, with 6 bases between. CDR1 and CDR2 (germline): SGDLS, YYNGEE. The CDR3 is 13 residues long. CDR3 bases: TGTGCCAGCAGCGTAGGACAGTACTATGGCTACACCTTC. Translated: CASSVGQYYGYTF.

The CDR3 loop is CSVVLGSYGYTF. In DNA form, the CDR3 reads TGCAGCGTGGTTCTGGGGAGCTATGGCTACACCTTC. The genes are TRBV29-1 and TRBJ1-2; D not resolved. This CDR3 region has 12 residues. Germline values: CDR1 SQVTM, CDR2 ANQGSEA. V gave up 6 bases and J gave up 4 bases, with 12 bases separating them.

This chain connects TRBV27 to TRBJ1-1; no reliable D call. The ends were cut back, 8 bases at V and 1 base at J, with 14 bases in the middle. The CDR3 runs to 14 residues. The germline gives CDR1 MNHEY, CDR2 SMNVEV (reference sequence). The CDR3 region has the DNA TGTGCCAGCTGGAGCCCCGGGAGGAACACTGAAGCTTTCTTT. Its translation is CASWSPGRNTEAFF.

The chain carries TRBV5-1 and TRBJ1-2, with 8 positions matching TRBD1. Germline lookup yields CDR1 SGHRS and CDR2 YFSETQ. Losses at the gene ends were 0 bases for V and 4 bases for J; bases not matched to a gene: 5. CDR3 size: 15 residues. CDR3 loop: CASSLDPGQAYGYTF. CDR3 in DNA: TGCGCCAGCAGCTTGGATCCGGGACAGGCCTATGGCTACACCTTC.